These 13 T cell receptor beta chains came from one sample sequenced in a study of blood T cells in healthy people across ages. Next came a second PCR, run for about 6 to 11 cycles, which used a sample-barcoded 5' primer along with a J-beta primer mix. One entry per CDR3 protein results from TCRdb running MiXCR on the 5' RACE reads. The table includes fewer than 700,000 distinct CDR3 sequences, around 48% detected once. The sequencing sample was made of blood. The receptors come from an elderly man in good health.

The chain employs TRBV27 and TRBJ2-3, with D uncertain. CDR1 and CDR2 from the germline V gene are MNHEY and SMNVEV (reference sequence). CDR3 length: 12 residues. The V end was cut by 7 bases, the J end by 8 bases, with 13 bases between. CDR3 region: CASIRLEGTQYF. The CDR3, as DNA: TGTGCCAGCATTCGTCTGGAAGGTACGCAGTATTTT.

The chain couples TRBV6-6 to TRBJ2-5; 9 positions agree with TRBD2. Judging by the DNA end, TRBJ2-7 fits better; the J call may be wrong. CDR3 length: 13 amino acids. Germline V gene lookup returns CDR1 MNHNY and CDR2 SVGAGI (reference sequence). CDR3 loop: CASSRGGRAEQYF. The DNA for the CDR3 is TGTGCCAGCAGTCGTGGCGGGAGGGCCGAGCAGTACTTC.

A note on this clonotype: Compared with germline, one end of the junction differs, possibly owing to a read error. This chain connects TRBV15 to TRBJ1-4; TRBD1 matches at 7 bases. The germline CDR1 and CDR2 sequences are LNHNV and YYDKDF (reference sequence). This CDR3 contains 16 residues. The CDR3 nucleotides are TGTGCCACCAGCGGGGGAACGGGACAGCTGAATGGAAAACTGTTTTTT. Amino acids: CATSGGTGQLNGKLFF. Full variable domain (rest looked up from reference TRBV15 and TRBJ1-4): DAMVIQNPRYQVTQFGKPVTLSCSQTLNHNVMYWYQQKSSQAPKLLFHYYDKDFNNEADTPDNFQSRRPNTSFCFLDIRSPGLGDTAMYLCATSGGTGQLNGKLFFGSGTQLSVL.

V and J are TRBV18 and TRBJ2-3; D possibly corresponds to TRBD1 (5 bases). V shed 8 bases and J shed 0 bases, with 12 bases lying between them. The CDR3 loop spans 14 amino acids. Germline lookup yields CDR1 KGHSH and CDR2 LQKENI. The CDR3 spells CASLTGSSTDTQYF. The CDR3 nucleotides read TGTGCCAGCCTAACAGGTAGCAGCACAGATACGCAGTATTTT.

The chain is built from TRBV7-9 and TRBJ2-2; 10 nucleotides align to TRBD2. The germline CDR1 and CDR2 sequences are SEHNR and FQNEAQ (reference sequence). The junction had 4 bases not matched to a gene; V was cut back by 2 bases and J by 1 base. The CDR3 consists of 17 residues. The CDR3 sequence is CASSLLAGAMNTGELFF. DNA for the CDR3: TGTGCCAGCAGCTTACTAGCGGGGGCGATGAACACCGGGGAGCTGTTTTTT.

The rearrangement uses TRBV15 and TRBJ1-4, with a possible D match to TRBD1 (5 bases). The length of the CDR3 is 13 residues. Trimming took off 9 bases at V and 3 bases at J, with 11 bases between the two ends. CDR1 and CDR2 from the germline V gene are LNHNV and YYDKDF (reference sequence). Here the CDR3 reads CATQGSANEKLFF. DNA for the CDR3: TGTGCCACTCAGGGCTCGGCTAATGAAAAACTGTTTTTT. The complete variable domain, with remaining parts taken from reference TRBV15 and TRBJ1-4, reads DAMVIQNPRYQVTQFGKPVTLSCSQTLNHNVMYWYQQKSSQAPKLLFHYYDKDFNNEADTPDNFQSRRPNTSFCFLDIRSPGLGDTAMYLCATQGSANEKLFFGSGTQLSVL.

The chain combines TRBV6-5 with TRBJ2-3; 7 positions match TRBD2. The CDR3 loop spans 18 amino acids. The germline CDR1 and CDR2 sequences are MNHEY and SVGAGI. The V segment lost 3 bases and the J segment 0 bases; nucleotides outside the gene matches: 12. For the CDR3, the DNA is TGTGCCAGCAGTTATTCTGGCGGGGGACGAACTAGCACAGATACGCAGTATTTT. Residues: CASSYSGGGRTSTDTQYF.

The chain uses TRBV29-1 and TRBJ1-2; TRBD1 agrees at 11 bases. The CDR3 extends over 14 amino acids. Germline V lookup: CDR1 SQVTM, CDR2 ANQGSEA. V gave up 5 bases and J gave up 4 bases; unmatched junction bases: 6. Written as DNA, the CDR3 is TGCAGCGTTTCACGAGGGACAGGGGGCTATGGCTACACCTTC. It translates to CSVSRGTGGYGYTF.

The count of this clonotype is one. This chain connects TRBV7-3 to TRBJ2-5; D gene ambiguous. The V end was cut by 4 bases, the J end by 4 bases, with 10 bases between. CDR3 size: 13 residues. Germline CDR1 SGHTA, CDR2 FQGTGA. This chain's CDR3 is CASSSTGGETQYF. In nucleotides, the CDR3 is TGTGCCAGCAGCTCTACGGGTGGAGAGACCCAGTACTTC.

The CDR3 coding sequence is TGTGCCAGCCGCGGACAGAAAGATACGCAGTATTTT. It yields the protein CASRGQKDTQYF. The J gene is TRBJ2-3, the V gene TRBV7-6, with D perhaps TRBD1 (6 bases). Deletions cut 8 bases from V and 5 bases from J, with 11 bases between. CDR1 is SGHVS and CDR2 is FNYEAQ in the germline V gene. This CDR3 has 12 amino acids.

The chain is built from TRBV4-2 and TRBJ2-1; D may be TRBD1 or TRBD2 (5 bases each). CDR3 length: 15 amino acids. The germline V gene has CDR1 LGHNA and CDR2 YNFKEQ. Trimming took 0 bases from V and 7 from J, leaving 13 bases between them. As DNA, the CDR3 is TGTGCCAGCAGCCAAGATTGGGACCCGCGGAATGAGCAGTTCTTC. Translation gives CASSQDWDPRNEQFF.

J is TRBJ2-5 and V is TRBV20-1; D is unclear. V was shortened by 2 bases and J by 2 bases, with 9 bases between the two germline ends. Germline lookup yields CDR1 DFQATT and CDR2 SNEGSKA (reference sequence). CDR3 length equals 13 residues. The CDR3 DNA follows: TGCAGTGCTAGACCCCCGGGTCAAGAGACCCAGTACTTC. Residues: CSARPPGQETQYF.

V gene TRBV29-1 combines with J gene TRBJ2-1; 8 bases are shared with TRBD1. The V gene end was trimmed by 5 bases and the J gene end by 3 bases; junction bases not matched to a gene: 3. CDR1 is SQVTM and CDR2 is ANQGSEA in the germline V gene. CDR3 length: 13 residues. This CDR3 reads CSVPGTGYNEQFF. The CDR3 nucleotides read TGCAGCGTTCCGGGGACAGGCTACAATGAGCAGTTCTTC.